The 27 T cell receptor beta chains presented below share a single source sample, sequenced in a study of cytomegalovirus exposure and HLA in healthy donors. This table comes from immunoSEQ multiplex PCR, and its TCRdb copy is limited to in-frame clones, with some not included. The sample yields approximately 300,000 clones, about 90% seen once. The sample comprised PBMCs. These receptor sequences come from a woman aged 25-40 years in good health and CMV-seropositive.

Points on this clone: This sample also contains other DNA sequences that code for the same CDR3. V is TRBV4-3 and J is TRBJ2-7; 9 nucleotides align to TRBD1. The trim removed 3 bases at V and 2 bases at J, leaving 2 bases unmatched. The CDR3 spans 14 residues. CDR1 is LGHNA and CDR2 is YSLEER in the germline V gene. CDR3 sequence reads: CASSQTGGPYEQYF. The CDR3 region has the DNA TGCGCCAGCAGCCAGACAGGGGGACCCTACGAGCAGTACTTC.

In this sample, this clone turned up a few times. CDR3 in DNA: TGTGCCAGCAGCTCCCTCGCAGGCTACACCTTC. It codes for CASSSLAGYTF. The rearrangement links TRBV7-2 to TRBJ1-2; D gene uncertain. This CDR3 has 11 residues. Trimming left V 4 bases short and J 8 bases short, with 8 bases between. Looked up from germline, CDR1 is SGHTA and CDR2 is FQGNSA.

The chain joins TRBV2 to TRBJ1-2; 7 bases are shared with TRBD1. This CDR3 has 14 residues. The junction had 4 bases not matched to a gene; V was cut back by 4 bases and J by 2 bases. Germline CDR1 SNHLY, CDR2 FYNNEI. CDR3 nucleotides: TGTGCCAGCAGTGTCCGGGACAGCAACTATGGCTACACCTTC. Encoded protein: CASSVRDSNYGYTF. Based on the CDR3 plus reference TRBV2 and TRBJ1-2, the full variable domain is EPEVTQTPSHQVTQMGQEVILRCVPISNHLYFYWYRQILGQKVEFLVSFYNNEISEKSEIFDDQFSVERPDGSNFTLKIRSTKLEDSAMYFCASSVRDSNYGYTFGSGTRLTVV.

This rearrangement joins TRBV15 to TRBJ2-2; perhaps TRBD2 as D (5 bases). CDR3 length equals 18 residues. Per germline, CDR1 LNHNV and CDR2 YYDKDF (reference sequence). The V end lost 0 bases, the J end lost 6 bases, and 20 bases lay between the germline ends. The CDR3 region has the DNA TGTGCCACCAGCAGAGACGCCCGGGCTAGCCGAACCGCCGGGGAGCTGTTTTTT. Translation gives CATSRDARASRTAGELFF.

This clone was picked up a small number of times. As DNA, the CDR3 is TGTGCCAGCAGCTTGGTGGCCTACGAGCAGTACTTC. It codes for CASSLVAYEQYF. The gene calls are TRBV6-1 and TRBJ2-7; D gene unclear. The CDR3 runs to 12 residues. Trimming pared 6 bases from V and 2 bases from J, leaving 8 bases between. The V gene's germline CDR1 is MNHNS and CDR2 SASEGT.

This chain uses TRBV7-6 with TRBJ2-5; D not resolved. The CDR3 runs to 13 residues. Looked up from germline, CDR1 is SGHVS and CDR2 is FNYEAQ. The V gene lost 3 bases and the J gene lost 2 bases, with 7 bases spanning the gap. CDR3 DNA: TGTGCCAGCAGCTTTCCGGTACAAGAGACCCAGTACTTC. This encodes CASSFPVQETQYF.

The chain couples TRBV19 to TRBJ2-7, with D perhaps TRBD1 (6 bases). V was clipped by 5 bases and J by 6 bases, with 23 bases between them. The CDR3 length is 16 residues. The germline V gene has CDR1 LNHDA and CDR2 SQIVND (reference sequence). The CDR3 protein is CASSLRPQGGGSEQYF. DNA for the CDR3: TGTGCCAGTAGTCTCCGCCCACAGGGCGGTGGTAGCGAGCAGTACTTC.

This chain connects TRBV7-2 to TRBJ1-5; D is perhaps TRBD1 (6 bases). Germline loops: CDR1 SGHTA, CDR2 FQGNSA. Trimming shortened V by 1 base and J by 8 bases, and 12 bases separated the two germline ends. The CDR3 is made up of 14 amino acids. Written as DNA, the CDR3 is TGTGCCAGCAGCTTAGAAGGGGGGCGGAAGCCCCAGCATTTT. Amino acids: CASSLEGGRKPQHF.

In this sample, this clone turned up once. This chain joins TRBV6-4 and TRBJ2-2; a weak D match, TRBD2 (6 bases). Germline V gene data show CDR1 as MRHNA and CDR2 as SNTAGT. The CDR3 covers 15 residues. Between the trimmed V and J ends, which lost 6 bases and 3 bases, there was a span of 14 bases. In DNA form, the CDR3 reads TGTGCCAGCAGACTACACGGGAGTCACACCGGGGAGCTGTTTTTT. Translation gives CASRLHGSHTGELFF.

The chain joins TRBV6-4 to TRBJ1-6; no clear D gene. From germline, CDR1 is MRHNA and CDR2 SNTAGT. V was shortened by 0 bases and J by 0 bases, with 9 bases between the two germline ends. The CDR3 consists of 17 residues. CDR3 sequence reads: CASSDSRGPSYNSPLHF. The CDR3 nucleotides read TGTGCCAGCAGTGACTCAAGAGGGCCCTCCTATAATTCACCCCTCCACTTT.

This clone was seen a handful of times. The chain couples TRBV27 to TRBJ1-2; weak D call: TRBD1 (6 bases). The CDR3 is made up of 13 amino acids. Germline V CDR1 and CDR2: MNHEY, SMNVEV (reference sequence). The V and J ends lost 7 bases and 5 bases respectively, with 14 bases between them. This chain's CDR3 is CASTLGQGYGYTF. In DNA form, the CDR3 reads TGTGCCAGCACCCTCGGGCAGGGGTATGGCTACACCTTC.

The chain combines TRBV9 with TRBJ2-3; maybe TRBD1 (6 bases). CDR1 and CDR2 (germline): SGDLS, YYNGEE. The V gene lost 7 bases and the J gene lost 4 bases, with 19 bases spanning the gap. The CDR3 is 15 amino acids. CDR3 nucleotide sequence: TGTGCCAGCTCCCCCCGGGACATTTTAGCAGATACGCAGTATTTT. Its translation: CASSPRDILADTQYF.

The chain carries TRBV15 and TRBJ1-5, with 7 bases that match TRBD1. The length of the CDR3 is 15 residues. Per germline, CDR1 LNHNV and CDR2 YYDKDF (reference sequence). With 0 bases clipped from V and 7 bases from J, the junction kept 6 bases outside the gene matches. CDR3 in amino acids: CATSRERGRWQPQHF. The CDR3, as DNA: TGTGCCACCAGCAGAGAGAGGGGGCGTTGGCAGCCCCAGCATTTT.

Note on this clone: The same CDR3 can be traced to other DNA sequences in this sample. The chain employs TRBV5-1 and TRBJ2-7; the D gene is possibly TRBD1 (6 bases). CDR1 and CDR2 (germline): SGHRS, YFSETQ. V lost 4 bases and J lost 0, with 11 bases in between. This CDR3 region has 14 residues. The CDR3: CASSLGQVSYEQYF. For the CDR3, the DNA is TGCGCCAGCAGCCTGGGACAAGTCTCCTACGAGCAGTACTTC.

The chain uses TRBV30 and TRBJ1-2, with D perhaps TRBD1 (6 bases). CDR3 size: 15 residues. V was pared by 1 base and J by 7 bases, with 19 bases between. Per germline, CDR1 GTSNPN and CDR2 SVGIG (reference sequence). The CDR3: CAWSAVRSGAGGYTF. The CDR3 bases are TGTGCCTGGAGTGCCGTTAGGTCGGGGGCGGGTGGCTACACCTTC.

The chain uses TRBV9 and TRBJ2-1, with D possibly being TRBD1 (6 bases). CDR1 and CDR2 from the germline V gene are SGDLS and YYNGEE. V was shortened by 2 bases and J by 5 bases, with 11 bases between the two germline ends. This CDR3 is 14 amino acids long. The CDR3 is CASSVRGSNNEQFF. Written as DNA, the CDR3 is TGTGCCAGCAGCGTTAGGGGGTCCAACAATGAGCAGTTCTTC.

The rearrangement joins TRBV4-3 to TRBJ1-2; 8 bases line up with TRBD1. Trimming took 3 bases from V and 7 from J; bases not matched to a gene: 7. Germline V CDR1 and CDR2: LGHNA, YSLEER. This CDR3 region has 14 residues. DNA of the CDR3: TGCGCCAGCAGCCATGAGCAGGGGGCGGGTGGCTACACCTTC. Its translation: CASSHEQGAGGYTF.

The gene calls are TRBV4-3 and TRBJ1-1; TRBD1 agrees at 10 bases. Trimming cost V 0 bases and J 3 bases; bases outside gene matches: 4. The CDR3 has 16 residues. Germline CDR1 LGHNA, CDR2 YSLEER. CDR3 DNA: TGCGCCAGCAGCCAAGATGTCGGGACAGGGGACACTGAAGCTTTCTTT. Its protein product is CASSQDVGTGDTEAFF.

The rearrangement joins TRBV28 to TRBJ2-5; possible D gene TRBD2, 7 bases. Germline V gene sequence: CDR1 MDHEN, CDR2 SYDVKM. This CDR3 has 15 amino acids. V shed 8 bases and J shed 7 bases, with 23 bases lying between them. The CDR3 DNA is TGTGCCAGCTTTAAGACGACAGGCGGGAGTGGGACCCAGTACTTC. Translating it yields CASFKTTGGSGTQYF.

This chain links TRBV7-2 with TRBJ1-5; D is perhaps TRBD1 (6 bases). Trimming shortened V by 1 base and J by 6 bases, and 13 bases separated the two germline ends. This CDR3 contains 15 residues. Germline values: CDR1 SGHTA, CDR2 FQGNSA. DNA of the CDR3: TGTGCCAGCAGCTTAGAACCCAGGGGAAGTCAGCCCCAGCATTTT. It translates to CASSLEPRGSQPQHF.

V is TRBV2 and J is TRBJ2-7, with D possibly being TRBD2 (5 bases). CDR3 length: 11 residues. The V and J ends lost 5 bases and 6 bases respectively, with 8 bases between them. In germline, CDR1 is SNHLY, CDR2 FYNNEI. The CDR3 here is CASSPGSEQYF. The CDR3 nucleotides read TGTGCCAGCAGTCCGGGGAGCGAGCAGTACTTC.

The table lists this clone with a few counts. V usage is TRBV19 and J usage is TRBJ1-1; 7 nucleotides line up with TRBD1. The J segment lost 4 bases and the V segment lost 5 bases, leaving 4 bases of the junction unmatched. The CDR3 runs to 13 residues. From germline, CDR1 is LNHDA and CDR2 SQIVND (reference sequence). The DNA for the CDR3 is TGTGCCAGTAGTGACAGGGACGGCACTGAAGCTTTCTTT. This translates into CASSDRDGTEAFF.

A remark on this clone: Other DNA sequences within the sample encode an identical CDR3. The genes are TRBV2 and TRBJ2-2; D ambiguous. V dropped 4 bases and J dropped 7 bases, with 4 bases sitting between them. This CDR3 spans 11 amino acids. Germline V gene sequence: CDR1 SNHLY, CDR2 FYNNEI. CDR3 bases: TGTGCCAGCAGTGTGGGCGGGGAGCTGTTTTTT. Its protein is CASSVGGELFF. Full variable domain (outside the CDR3, taken from reference TRBV2 and TRBJ2-2): EPEVTQTPSHQVTQMGQEVILRCVPISNHLYFYWYRQILGQKVEFLVSFYNNEISEKSEIFDDQFSVERPDGSNFTLKIRSTKLEDSAMYFCASSVGGELFFGEGSRLTVL.

This chain uses TRBV27 with TRBJ1-5; D is unresolved. Trimming shortened V by 2 bases and J by 7 bases, and 9 bases separated the two germline ends. Germline CDR1 reads MNHEY; CDR2 reads SMNVEV (reference sequence). This CDR3 spans 13 amino acids. CDR3 amino acids: CASSLTGVQPQHF. The CDR3 nucleotides are TGTGCCAGCAGTTTAACTGGGGTCCAGCCCCAGCATTTT.

The V gene is TRBV4-3, the J gene TRBJ2-7, with D perhaps matching TRBD2 (6 bases). Trimming stripped 4 bases from V and 2 bases from J, with 15 bases between. The CDR3 loop spans 15 amino acids. From germline, CDR1 is LGHNA and CDR2 YSLEER. DNA for the CDR3: TGCGCCAGCAGCCCGTGGAGGGGCCGTACCTACGAGCAGTACTTC. Protein product: CASSPWRGRTYEQYF.

The rearrangement uses TRBV5-4 and TRBJ1-1, with D uncertain. The CDR3 is 13 amino acids. The germline gives CDR1 SGHNT, CDR2 YYREEE (reference sequence). The V gene lost 7 bases and the J gene lost 1 base, with 11 bases spanning the gap. The CDR3 here is CASRPLGNTEAFF. The CDR3, as DNA: TGTGCCAGCCGCCCCCTTGGGAACACTGAAGCTTTCTTT.

The rearrangement uses TRBV7-6 and TRBJ2-6, with D unresolved. Trimming left V 4 bases short and J 3 bases short, with 7 bases between. The CDR3 length is 14 residues. Germline CDR1 reads SGHVS; CDR2 reads FNYEAQ. The CDR3 reads CASSSPFGANVLTF. Here the CDR3 DNA reads TGTGCCAGCAGCTCACCCTTTGGGGCCAACGTCCTGACTTTC.